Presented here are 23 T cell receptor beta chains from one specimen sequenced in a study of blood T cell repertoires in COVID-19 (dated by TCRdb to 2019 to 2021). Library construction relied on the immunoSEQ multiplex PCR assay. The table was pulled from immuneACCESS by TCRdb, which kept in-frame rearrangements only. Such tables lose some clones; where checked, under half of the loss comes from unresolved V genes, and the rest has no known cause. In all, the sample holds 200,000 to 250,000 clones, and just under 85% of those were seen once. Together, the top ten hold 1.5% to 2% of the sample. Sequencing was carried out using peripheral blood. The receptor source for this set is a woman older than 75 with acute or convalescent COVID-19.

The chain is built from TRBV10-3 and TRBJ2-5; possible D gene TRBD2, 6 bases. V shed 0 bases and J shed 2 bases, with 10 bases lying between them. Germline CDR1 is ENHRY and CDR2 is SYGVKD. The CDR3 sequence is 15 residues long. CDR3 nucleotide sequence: TGTGCCATCAGTGAGTCTGGGGGGAGGCAAGAGACCCAGTACTTC. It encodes CAISESGGRQETQYF.

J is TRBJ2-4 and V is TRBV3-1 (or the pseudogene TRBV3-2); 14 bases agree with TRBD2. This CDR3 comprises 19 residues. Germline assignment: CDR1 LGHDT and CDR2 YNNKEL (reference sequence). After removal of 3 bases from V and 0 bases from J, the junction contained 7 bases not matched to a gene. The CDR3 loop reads CASSHPPGLAGVAKNIQYF. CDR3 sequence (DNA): TGTGCCAGCAGCCATCCCCCGGGACTAGCGGGAGTAGCCAAAAACATTCAGTACTTC.

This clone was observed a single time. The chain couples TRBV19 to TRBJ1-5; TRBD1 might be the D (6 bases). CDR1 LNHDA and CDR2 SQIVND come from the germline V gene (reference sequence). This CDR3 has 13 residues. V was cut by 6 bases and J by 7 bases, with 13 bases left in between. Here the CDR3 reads CASSPGERQPQHF. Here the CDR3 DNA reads TGTGCCAGTAGCCCAGGGGAAAGGCAGCCCCAGCATTTT.

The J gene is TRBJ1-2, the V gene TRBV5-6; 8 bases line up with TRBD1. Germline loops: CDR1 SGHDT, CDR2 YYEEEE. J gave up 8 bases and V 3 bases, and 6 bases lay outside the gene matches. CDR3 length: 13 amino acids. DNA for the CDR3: TGTGCCAGCAGCTCGGACAGGGTGTCCGGCTACACCTTC. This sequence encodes CASSSDRVSGYTF.

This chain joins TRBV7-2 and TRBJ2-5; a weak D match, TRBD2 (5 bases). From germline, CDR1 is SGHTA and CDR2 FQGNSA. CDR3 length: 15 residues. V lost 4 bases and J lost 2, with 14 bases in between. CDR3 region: CASSYEGLIQETQYF. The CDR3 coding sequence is TGTGCCAGCAGCTACGAAGGACTGATACAAGAGACCCAGTACTTC. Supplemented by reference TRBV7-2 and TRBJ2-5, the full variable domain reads GAGVSQSPSNKVTEKGKDVELRCDPISGHTALYWYRQSLGQGLEFLIYFQGNSAPDKSGLPSDRFSAERTGGSVSTLTIQRTQQEDSAVYLCASSYEGLIQETQYFGPGTRLLVL.

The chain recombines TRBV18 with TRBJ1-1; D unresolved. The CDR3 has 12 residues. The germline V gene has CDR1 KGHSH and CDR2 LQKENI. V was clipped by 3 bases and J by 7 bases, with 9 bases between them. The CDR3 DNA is TGTGCCAGCTCACCGCTCGGGGATGAAGCTTTCTTT. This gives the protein CASSPLGDEAFF.

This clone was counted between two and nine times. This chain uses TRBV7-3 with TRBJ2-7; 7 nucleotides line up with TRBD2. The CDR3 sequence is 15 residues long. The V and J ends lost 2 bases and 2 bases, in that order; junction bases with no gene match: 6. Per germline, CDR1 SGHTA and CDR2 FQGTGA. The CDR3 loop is CASSLSASGAYEQYF. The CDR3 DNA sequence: TGTGCCAGCAGCTTATCGGCTAGCGGAGCCTACGAGCAGTACTTC.

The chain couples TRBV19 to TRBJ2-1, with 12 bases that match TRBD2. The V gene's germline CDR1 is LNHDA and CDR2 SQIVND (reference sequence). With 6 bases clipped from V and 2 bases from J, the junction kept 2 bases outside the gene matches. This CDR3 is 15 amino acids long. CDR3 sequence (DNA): TGTGCCAGTAGGACTAGCGGGGGAGCCTACAATGAGCAGTTCTTC. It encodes CASRTSGGAYNEQFF.

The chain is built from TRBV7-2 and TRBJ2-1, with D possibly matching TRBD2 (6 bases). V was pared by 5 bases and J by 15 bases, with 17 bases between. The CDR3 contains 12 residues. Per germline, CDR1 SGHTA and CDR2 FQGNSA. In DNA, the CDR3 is TGTGCCAGCAGCAAAAGCCGGGAGTTGGGGTTCTTC. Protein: CASSKSRELGFF.

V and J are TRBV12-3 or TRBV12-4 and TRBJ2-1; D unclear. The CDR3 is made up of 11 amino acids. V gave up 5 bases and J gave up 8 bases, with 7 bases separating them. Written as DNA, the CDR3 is TGTGCCAGCAGTCCCCGGGATGAGCAGTTCTTC. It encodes CASSPRDEQFF.

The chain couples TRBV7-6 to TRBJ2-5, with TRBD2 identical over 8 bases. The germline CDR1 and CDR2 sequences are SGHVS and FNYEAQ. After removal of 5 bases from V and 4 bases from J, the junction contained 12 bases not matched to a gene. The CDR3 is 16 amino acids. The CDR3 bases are TGTGCCAGCAGCCCGAGCGCCGGGGGGGCGGGAGAGACCCAGTACTTC. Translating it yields CASSPSAGGAGETQYF.

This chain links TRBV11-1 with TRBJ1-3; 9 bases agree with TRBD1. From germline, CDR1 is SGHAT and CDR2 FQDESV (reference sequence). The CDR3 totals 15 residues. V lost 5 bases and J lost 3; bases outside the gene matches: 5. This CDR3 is CASSPDRGDGNTIYF. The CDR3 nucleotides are TGTGCCAGCAGCCCGGACAGGGGTGATGGAAACACCATATATTTT.

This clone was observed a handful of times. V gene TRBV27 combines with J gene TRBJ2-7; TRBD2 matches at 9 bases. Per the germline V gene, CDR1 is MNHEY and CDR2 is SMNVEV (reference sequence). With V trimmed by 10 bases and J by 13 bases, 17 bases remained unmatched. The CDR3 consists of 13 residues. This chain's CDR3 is CATSRREGQRPYF. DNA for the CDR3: TGTGCCACCTCCCGGCGGGAGGGCCAAAGGCCATACTTC.

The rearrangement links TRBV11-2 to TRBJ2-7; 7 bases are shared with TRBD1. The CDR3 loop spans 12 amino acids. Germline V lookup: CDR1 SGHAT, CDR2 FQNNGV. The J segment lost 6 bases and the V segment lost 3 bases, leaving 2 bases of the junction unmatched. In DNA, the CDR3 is TGTGCCAGCAGCTTGTCAGGGGGCGAGCAGTACTTC. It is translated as CASSLSGGEQYF.

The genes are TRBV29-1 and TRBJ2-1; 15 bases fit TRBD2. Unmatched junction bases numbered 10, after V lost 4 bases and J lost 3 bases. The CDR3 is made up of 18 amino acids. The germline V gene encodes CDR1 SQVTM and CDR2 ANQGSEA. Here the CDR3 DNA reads TGCAGCGTTGGGCGGACTAGCGGGAGGGCCACCAGCTACAATGAGCAGTTCTTC. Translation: CSVGRTSGRATSYNEQFF.

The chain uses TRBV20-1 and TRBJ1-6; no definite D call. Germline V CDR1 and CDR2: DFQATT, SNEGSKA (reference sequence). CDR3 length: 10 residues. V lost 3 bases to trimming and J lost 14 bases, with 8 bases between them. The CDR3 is CSASAGTLHF. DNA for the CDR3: TGCAGTGCTAGCGCTGGCACCCTCCACTTT.

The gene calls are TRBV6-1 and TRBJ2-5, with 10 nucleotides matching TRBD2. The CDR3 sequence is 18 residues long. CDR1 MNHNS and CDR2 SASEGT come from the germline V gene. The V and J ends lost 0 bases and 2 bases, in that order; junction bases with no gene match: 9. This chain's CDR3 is CASSEAHAGLALQETQYF. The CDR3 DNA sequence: TGTGCCAGCAGTGAAGCGCATGCGGGACTAGCGCTTCAAGAGACCCAGTACTTC.

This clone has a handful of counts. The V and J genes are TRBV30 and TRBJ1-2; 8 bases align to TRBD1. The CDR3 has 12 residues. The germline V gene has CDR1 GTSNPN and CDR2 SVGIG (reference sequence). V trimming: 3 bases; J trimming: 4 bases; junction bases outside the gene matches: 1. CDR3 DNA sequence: TGTGCCTGGAGGCAGGGGGCCTATGGCTACACCTTC. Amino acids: CAWRQGAYGYTF.

CDR3 region: CASSQTGDGEQYF. The CDR3 nucleotides read TGCGCCAGCAGCCAGACAGGGGACGGCGAGCAGTACTTC. The V and J genes are TRBV5-1 and TRBJ2-7; 8 bases are shared with TRBD1. This CDR3 has 13 residues. The ends lost 4 bases at V and 6 bases at J; junction bases unmatched: 6. Per the germline V gene, CDR1 is SGHRS and CDR2 is YFSETQ.

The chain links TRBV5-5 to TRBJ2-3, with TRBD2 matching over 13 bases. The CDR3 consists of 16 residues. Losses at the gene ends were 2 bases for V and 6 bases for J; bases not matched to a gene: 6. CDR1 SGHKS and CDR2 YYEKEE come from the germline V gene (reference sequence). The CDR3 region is CASSLPGLAGVDTQYF. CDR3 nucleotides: TGTGCCAGCAGCTTACCCGGACTAGCGGGAGTCGATACGCAGTATTTT.

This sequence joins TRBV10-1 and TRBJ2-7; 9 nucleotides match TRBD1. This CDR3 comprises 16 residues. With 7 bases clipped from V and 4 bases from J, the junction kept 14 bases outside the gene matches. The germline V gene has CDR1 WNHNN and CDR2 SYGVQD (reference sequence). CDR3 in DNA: TGCGCCAGCACCTCCTATGGACAGGGGAGAAGTTACGAGCAGTACTTC. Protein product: CASTSYGQGRSYEQYF.

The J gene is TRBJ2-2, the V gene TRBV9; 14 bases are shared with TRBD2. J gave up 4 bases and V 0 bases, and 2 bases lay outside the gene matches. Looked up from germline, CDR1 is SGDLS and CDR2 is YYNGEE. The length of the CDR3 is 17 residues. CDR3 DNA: TGTGCCAGCAGCGTAGGACTAGCGGGGGGGAGCACCGGGGAGCTGTTTTTT. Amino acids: CASSVGLAGGSTGELFF.

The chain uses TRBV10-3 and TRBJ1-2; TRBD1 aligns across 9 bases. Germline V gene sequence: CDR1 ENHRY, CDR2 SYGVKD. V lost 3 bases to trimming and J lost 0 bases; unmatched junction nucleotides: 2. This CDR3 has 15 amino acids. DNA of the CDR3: TGTGCCATCAGTGATGACAGGGGGGCTAACTATGGCTACACCTTC. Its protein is CAISDDRGANYGYTF.